The sequence of this T cell receptor (beta chain) was determined in a study of patients and donors after allogeneic stem cell transplantation. This CDR3 is 13 amino acids long. CDR1 and CDR2 from the germline V gene are SGDLS and YYNGEE. Trimming took off 2 bases at V and 4 bases at J, with 7 bases between the two ends. Via MiXCR, TCRdb re-called the RT-PCR reads, giving one row per CDR3 protein. This sample yields about 160,000 distinct CDR3 sequences, of which 24% are seen a single time; roughly 27% belongs to the top ten. Sequenced input: blood, either unsorted or a sorted T cell fraction (not recorded which). The chain combines TRBV9 with TRBJ2-1; D is ambiguous. This sequence originates from a human donor who was either an allogeneic HSCT recipient or a stem cell or donor lymphocyte infusion donor (not recorded which). It is not recorded whose cells these are; they may come from a transplant donor. The CDR3 reads CASSVGRYNEQFF. The CDR3 DNA follows: TGTGCCAGCAGCGTCGGACGGTACAATGAGCAGTTCTTC.